These 3 T cell receptor beta chains share one sample of origin, sequenced in a study of blood T cell repertoires in COVID-19. Generated by immunoSEQ multiplex PCR, the TCRdb table keeps only in-frame clones and is missing some. Here the sample spans 470,000 or so clones, nearly 90% being singletons. Material: PBMCs or T cells enriched from blood (not recorded which). Every receptor here comes from a woman in her late teens or twenties with acute COVID-19.

Remarks on this clone: An end of the junction does not agree with germline; a read error may underlie this. The chain employs TRBV19 and TRBJ2-4, with 10 bases lining up with TRBD1. Germline lookup yields CDR1 LNHDA and CDR2 SQIVND (reference sequence). The CDR3 contains 12 residues. CDR3 sequence reads: CASTSRQGAFGF. CDR3 DNA: TGTGCCAGTACCTCACGACAGGGGGCTTTTGGATTC.

The gene calls are TRBV6-5 and TRBJ2-7; a possible D gene is TRBD2 (6 bases). Trimming removed 2 bases from V and 3 bases from J, with 14 bases in between. The CDR3 is made up of 15 amino acids. Germline-derived CDR1 and CDR2 are MNHEY and SVGAGI. This CDR3 is CASSYIGSGLYEQYF. The CDR3 DNA follows: TGTGCCAGCAGTTACATCGGATCGGGACTCTACGAGCAGTACTTC.

Comment on this clone: Other DNA variants within this sample encode the same CDR3. The V and J genes are TRBV7-9 and TRBJ2-7; 7 bases fit TRBD1. CDR1 and CDR2 from the germline V gene are SEHNR and FQNEAQ (reference sequence). There are 13 residues in the CDR3. Trimming at V came to 3 bases and at J to 2 bases, leaving 1 base not matched to a gene. The CDR3 region has the DNA TGTGCCAGCAGCTTCGGGACAGCCTACGAGCAGTACTTC. The encoded protein is CASSFGTAYEQYF.